This T cell receptor (beta chain) emerged from a study of blood T cells in healthy people across ages. The use of a sample-barcoded 5' primer and a J-beta primer mix characterized a second PCR of 7 to 11 cycles. Every single cDNA molecule received a tag from a template-switch adaptor with 12 random nucleotides. TCRdb re-called the 5' RACE reads through MiXCR, storing one row per CDR3 protein. This sample carries around 780,000 distinct CDR3 sequences, 20% to 30% of them seen once, and the ten largest clones take around 3%. The sample holds a few counts of this clonotype. The same sample was also studied in work on T cells of mothers and their children.

The receptor comes from a boy between 5 and 17 years old in good health. The sequencing sample was made of blood.

CDR3 region: CATSRGAEEVKTQYF. The CDR3 DNA follows: TGTGCCACCAGCAGAGGGGCGGAGGAAGTGAAGACCCAGTACTTC. The rearrangement links TRBV15 to TRBJ2-5, with D possibly TRBD2 on 5 matching bases. This CDR3 is 15 amino acids long. Deletions cut 1 base from V and 6 bases from J, with 15 bases between. Germline V gene data show CDR1 as LNHNV and CDR2 as YYDKDF (reference sequence).